The text below deals with one T cell receptor beta chain. Its specificity is unknown. This record comes from a study of shared clonotypes between healthy human individuals. Study-level points and caveats: Clonotypes not shared had lower generation probabilities than those common to all four donors.

Trimming took 6 bases from V and 7 from J, leaving 13 bases between them. Germline CDR1 is MNHNY and CDR2 is SVGAGI (reference sequence). The CDR3 runs 12 residues. In the source study's methods: In the immunoSEQ data, sequences were junction-only and lacked quality scores, so filtering differed. The data were produced by immunoSEQ multiplex PCR, yet TCRdb's version contains in-frame clones alone and is incomplete. Clone size and the V and J calls come from that table; the DNA yielded D and trimming. This table has some 500,000 clones, about 96% appearing once. The J gene is TRBJ2-7, the V gene TRBV6-6, with a possible D match to TRBD2 (6 bases). Sequenced material: naive CD4+ T cells sorted from blood. Regarding subset: CD45RA+ positively selected. The TCR originated in a woman aged 25 to 39 in good health. The CDR3 DNA is TGTGCCAGCAGCCCGACTAGTTGGGAGCAGTACTTC. Its protein is CASSPTSWEQYF.